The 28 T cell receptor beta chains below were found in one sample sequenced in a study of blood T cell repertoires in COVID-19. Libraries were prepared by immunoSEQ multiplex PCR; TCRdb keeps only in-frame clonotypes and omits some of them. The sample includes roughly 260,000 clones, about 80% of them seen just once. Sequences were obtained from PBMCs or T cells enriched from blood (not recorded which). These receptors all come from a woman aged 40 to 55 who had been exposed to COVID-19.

The CDR3 reads CASGRERLTGELFF. The CDR3 DNA is TGTGCCAGCGGCCGGGAGCGGCTCACCGGGGAGCTGTTTTTT. The rearrangement links TRBV6-5 to TRBJ2-2; D might be TRBD2 (6 bases). This CDR3 is 14 amino acids long. V was clipped by 8 bases and J by 4 bases, with 14 bases between them. The germline V gene has CDR1 MNHEY and CDR2 SVGAGI.

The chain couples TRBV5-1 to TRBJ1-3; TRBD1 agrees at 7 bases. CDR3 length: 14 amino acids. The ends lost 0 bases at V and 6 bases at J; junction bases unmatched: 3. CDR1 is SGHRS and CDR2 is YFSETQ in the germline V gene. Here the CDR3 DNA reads TGCGCCAGCAGCTTGGCCGGGACAGCAAACACCATATATTTT. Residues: CASSLAGTANTIYF.

The CDR3 is CASSLGGVTYEQYF. The CDR3 coding sequence is TGTGCCAGCAGTTTGGGGGGGGTGACCTACGAGCAGTACTTC. The chain is built from TRBV28 and TRBJ2-7, with 7 bases lining up with TRBD2. Germline CDR1 is MDHEN and CDR2 is SYDVKM. The V gene end was trimmed by 3 bases and the J gene end by 2 bases; junction bases not matched to a gene: 4. The CDR3 extends over 14 amino acids.

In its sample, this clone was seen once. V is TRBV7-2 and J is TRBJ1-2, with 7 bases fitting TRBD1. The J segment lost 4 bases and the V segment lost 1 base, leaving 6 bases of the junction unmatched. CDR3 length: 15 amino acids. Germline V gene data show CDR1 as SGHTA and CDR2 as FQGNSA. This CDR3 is CASSLGNRGGYGYTF. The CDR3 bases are TGTGCCAGCAGCTTAGGAAACAGGGGAGGCTATGGCTACACCTTC. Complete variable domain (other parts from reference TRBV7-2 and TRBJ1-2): GAGVSQSPSNKVTEKGKDVELRCDPISGHTALYWYRQSLGQGLEFLIYFQGNSAPDKSGLPSDRFSAERTGGSVSTLTIQRTQQEDSAVYLCASSLGNRGGYGYTFGSGTRLTVV.

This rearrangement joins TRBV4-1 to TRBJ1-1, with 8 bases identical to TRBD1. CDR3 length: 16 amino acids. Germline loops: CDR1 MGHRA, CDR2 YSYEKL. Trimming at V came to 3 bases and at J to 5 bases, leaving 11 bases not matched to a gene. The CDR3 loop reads CASSHPGQGGWTEAFF. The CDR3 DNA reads TGCGCCAGCAGCCATCCCGGACAGGGAGGTTGGACTGAAGCTTTCTTT.

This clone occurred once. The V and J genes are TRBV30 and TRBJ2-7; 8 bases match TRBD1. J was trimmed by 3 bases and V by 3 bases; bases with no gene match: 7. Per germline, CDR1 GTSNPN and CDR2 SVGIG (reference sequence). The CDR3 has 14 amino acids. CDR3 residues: CAWSGKTGVYEQYF. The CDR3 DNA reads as TGTGCCTGGAGCGGAAAGACAGGGGTCTACGAGCAGTACTTC. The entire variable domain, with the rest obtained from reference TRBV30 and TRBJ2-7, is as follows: SQTIHQWPATLVQPVGSPLSLECTVEGTSNPNLYWYRQAAGRGLQLLFYSVGIGQISSEVPQNLSASRPQDRQFILSSKKLLLSDSGFYLCAWSGKTGVYEQYFGPGTRLTVT.

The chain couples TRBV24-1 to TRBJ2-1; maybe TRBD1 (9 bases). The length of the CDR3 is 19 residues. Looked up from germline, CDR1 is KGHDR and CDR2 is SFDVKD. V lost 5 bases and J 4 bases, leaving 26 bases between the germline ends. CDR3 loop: CATSGGQGKKRGFYNEQFF. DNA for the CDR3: TGTGCCACCAGTGGAGGACAGGGGAAGAAGCGGGGGTTTTACAATGAGCAGTTCTTC.

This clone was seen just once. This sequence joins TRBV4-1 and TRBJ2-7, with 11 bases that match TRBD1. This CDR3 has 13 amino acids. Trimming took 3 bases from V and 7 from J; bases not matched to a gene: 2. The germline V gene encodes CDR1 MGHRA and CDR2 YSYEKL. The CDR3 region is CASSQGQGGEQYF. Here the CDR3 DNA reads TGCGCCAGCAGCCAGGGACAGGGGGGGGAGCAGTACTTC.

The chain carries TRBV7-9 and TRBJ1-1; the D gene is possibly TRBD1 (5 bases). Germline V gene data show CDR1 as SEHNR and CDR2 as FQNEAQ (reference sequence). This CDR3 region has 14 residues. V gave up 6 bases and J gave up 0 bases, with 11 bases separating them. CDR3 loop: CASRLGGMNTEAFF. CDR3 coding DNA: TGTGCCAGCAGGCTGGGGGGTATGAACACTGAAGCTTTCTTT. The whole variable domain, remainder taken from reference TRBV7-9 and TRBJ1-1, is DTGVSQNPRHKITKRGQNVTFRCDPISEHNRLYWYRQTLGQGPEFLTYFQNEAQLEKSRLLSDRFSAERPKGSFSTLEIQRTEQGDSAMYLCASRLGGMNTEAFFGQGTRLTVV.

The CDR3 bases are TGTGCCAGCAGTCGACAGGGGGCCGGAAACACCATATATTTT. Encoded protein: CASSRQGAGNTIYF. The gene calls are TRBV7-8 and TRBJ1-3, with 10 bases matching TRBD1. V gave up 6 bases and J gave up 4 bases; unmatched junction bases: 3. The CDR3 is 14 residues long. Germline assignment: CDR1 SGHVS and CDR2 FQNEAQ.

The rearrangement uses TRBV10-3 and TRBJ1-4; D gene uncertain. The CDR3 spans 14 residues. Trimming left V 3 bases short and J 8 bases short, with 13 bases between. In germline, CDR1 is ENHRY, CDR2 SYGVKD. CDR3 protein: CAISEHAGEEKLFF. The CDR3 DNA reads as TGTGCCATCAGTGAACACGCTGGGGAGGAAAAACTGTTTTTT.

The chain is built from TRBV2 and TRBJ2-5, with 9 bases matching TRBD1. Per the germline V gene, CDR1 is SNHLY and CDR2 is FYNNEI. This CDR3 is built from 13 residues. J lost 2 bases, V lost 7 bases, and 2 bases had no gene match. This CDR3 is CASNGQGQETQYF. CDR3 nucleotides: TGTGCCAGCAATGGACAGGGGCAAGAGACCCAGTACTTC.

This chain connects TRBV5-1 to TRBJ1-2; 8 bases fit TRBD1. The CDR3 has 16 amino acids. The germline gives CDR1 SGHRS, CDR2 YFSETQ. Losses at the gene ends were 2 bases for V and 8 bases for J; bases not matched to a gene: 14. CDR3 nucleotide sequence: TGCGCCAGCAGCTTAGCTAAGGACAGGGCGTACGACGGCTACACCTTC. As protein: CASSLAKDRAYDGYTF.

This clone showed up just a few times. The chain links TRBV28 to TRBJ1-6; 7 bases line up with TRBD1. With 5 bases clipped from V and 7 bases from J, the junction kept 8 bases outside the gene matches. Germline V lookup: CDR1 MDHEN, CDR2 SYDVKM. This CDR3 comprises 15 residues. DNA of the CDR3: TGTGCCAGCAGTGCCCGACAGGGCCTAAATTCACCCCTCCACTTT. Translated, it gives CASSARQGLNSPLHF.

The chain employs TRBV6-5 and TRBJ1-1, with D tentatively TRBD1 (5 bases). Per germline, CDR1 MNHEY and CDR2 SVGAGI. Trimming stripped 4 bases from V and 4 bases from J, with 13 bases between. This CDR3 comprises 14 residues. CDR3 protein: CASSSGFVVTEAFF. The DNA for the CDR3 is TGTGCCAGCAGTTCAGGGTTTGTCGTCACTGAAGCTTTCTTT.

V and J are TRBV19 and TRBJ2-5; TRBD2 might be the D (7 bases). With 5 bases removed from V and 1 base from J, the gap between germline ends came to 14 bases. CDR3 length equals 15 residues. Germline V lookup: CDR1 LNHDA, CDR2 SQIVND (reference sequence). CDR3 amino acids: CASSGLAGAQETQYF. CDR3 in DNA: TGTGCCAGTAGTGGGCTGGCGGGGGCCCAAGAGACCCAGTACTTC.

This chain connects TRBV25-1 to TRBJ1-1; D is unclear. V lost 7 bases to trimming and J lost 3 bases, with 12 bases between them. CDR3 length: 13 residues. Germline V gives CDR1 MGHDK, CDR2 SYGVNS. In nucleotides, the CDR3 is TGTGCCAGCAAACGAGGGTTGGACACTGAAGCTTTCTTT. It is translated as CASKRGLDTEAFF.

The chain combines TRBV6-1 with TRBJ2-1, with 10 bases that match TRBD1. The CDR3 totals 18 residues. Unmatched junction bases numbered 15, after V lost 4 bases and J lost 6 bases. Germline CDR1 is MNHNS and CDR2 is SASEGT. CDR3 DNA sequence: TGTGCCAGCAGTGCCCAGGGACAGGGGACAGTTTCGGGCAATGAGCAGTTCTTC. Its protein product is CASSAQGQGTVSGNEQFF.

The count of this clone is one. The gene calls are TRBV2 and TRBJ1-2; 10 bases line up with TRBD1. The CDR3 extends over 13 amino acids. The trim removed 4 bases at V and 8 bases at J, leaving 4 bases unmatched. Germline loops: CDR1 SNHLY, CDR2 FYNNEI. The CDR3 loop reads CASSGGTGVGYTF. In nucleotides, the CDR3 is TGTGCCAGCAGTGGCGGGACAGGGGTCGGCTACACCTTC. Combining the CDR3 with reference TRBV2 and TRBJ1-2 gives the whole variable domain EPEVTQTPSHQVTQMGQEVILRCVPISNHLYFYWYRQILGQKVEFLVSFYNNEISEKSEIFDDQFSVERPDGSNFTLKIRSTKLEDSAMYFCASSGGTGVGYTFGSGTRLTVV.

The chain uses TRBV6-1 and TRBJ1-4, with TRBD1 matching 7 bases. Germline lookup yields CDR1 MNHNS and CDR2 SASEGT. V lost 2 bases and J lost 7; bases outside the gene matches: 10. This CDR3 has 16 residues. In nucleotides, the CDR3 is TGTGCCAGCAGTGAACCCGGACAGGCCGGGGGTGAAAAACTGTTTTTT. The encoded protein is CASSEPGQAGGEKLFF.

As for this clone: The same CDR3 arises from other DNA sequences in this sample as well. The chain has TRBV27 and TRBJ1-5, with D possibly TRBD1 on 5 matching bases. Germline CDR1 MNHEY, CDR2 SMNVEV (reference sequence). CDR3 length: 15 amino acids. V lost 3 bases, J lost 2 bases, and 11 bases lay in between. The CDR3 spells CASSFQGAGNQPQHF. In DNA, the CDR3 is TGTGCCAGCAGTTTCCAAGGGGCTGGCAATCAGCCCCAGCATTTT.

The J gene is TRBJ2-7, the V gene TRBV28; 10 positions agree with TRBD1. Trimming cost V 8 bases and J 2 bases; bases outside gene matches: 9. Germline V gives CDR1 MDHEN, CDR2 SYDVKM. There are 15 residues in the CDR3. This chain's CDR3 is CASGISDRGPYEQYF. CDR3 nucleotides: TGTGCCAGCGGAATTTCCGACAGGGGGCCCTACGAGCAGTACTTC.

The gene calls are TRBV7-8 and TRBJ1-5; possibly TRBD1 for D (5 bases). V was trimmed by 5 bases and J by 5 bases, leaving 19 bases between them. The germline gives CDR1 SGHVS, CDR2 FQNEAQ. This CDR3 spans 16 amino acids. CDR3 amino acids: CASSLLGGVGDQPQHF. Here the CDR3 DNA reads TGTGCCAGCAGCCTCCTGGGGGGAGTGGGGGATCAGCCCCAGCATTTT.

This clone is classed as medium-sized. CDR3 loop: CASSLGTSNEQFF. The CDR3 DNA follows: TGTGCCAGCAGCTTAGGGACTAGCAATGAGCAGTTCTTC. The chain links TRBV7-9 to TRBJ2-1, with 7 nucleotides matching TRBD2. The CDR3 sequence is 13 residues long. Trimming cost V 1 base and J 6 bases; bases outside gene matches: 0. Germline CDR1 is SEHNR and CDR2 is FQNEAQ (reference sequence).

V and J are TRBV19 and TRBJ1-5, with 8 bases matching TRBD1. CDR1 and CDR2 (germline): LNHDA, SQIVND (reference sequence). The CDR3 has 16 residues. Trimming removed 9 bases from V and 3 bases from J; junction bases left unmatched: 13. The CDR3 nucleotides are TGTGCCAGCCAACCGGGACAGGCAAAACCCAATCAGCCCCAGCATTTT. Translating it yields CASQPGQAKPNQPQHF.

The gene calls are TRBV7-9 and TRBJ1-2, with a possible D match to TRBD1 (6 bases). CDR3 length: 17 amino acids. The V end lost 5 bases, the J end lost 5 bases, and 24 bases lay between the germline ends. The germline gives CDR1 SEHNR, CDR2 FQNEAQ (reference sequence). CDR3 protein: CASSPPPQGRVFYGYTF. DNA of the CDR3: TGTGCCAGCAGCCCACCCCCCCAGGGGAGGGTATTTTATGGCTACACCTTC.

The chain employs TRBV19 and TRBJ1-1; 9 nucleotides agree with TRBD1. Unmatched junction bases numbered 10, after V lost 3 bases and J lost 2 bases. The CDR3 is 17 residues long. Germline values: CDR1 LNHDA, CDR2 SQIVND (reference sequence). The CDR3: CASSIKGTGLSNTEAFF. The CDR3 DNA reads TGTGCCAGTAGTATTAAAGGGACAGGGCTCAGCAACACTGAAGCTTTCTTT.

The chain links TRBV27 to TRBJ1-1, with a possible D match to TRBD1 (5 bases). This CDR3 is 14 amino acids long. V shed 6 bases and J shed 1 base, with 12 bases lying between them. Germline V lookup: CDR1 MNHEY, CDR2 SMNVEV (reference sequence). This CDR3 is CASRQYGQNTEAFF. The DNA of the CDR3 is TGTGCCAGCAGACAGTACGGACAGAACACTGAAGCTTTCTTT.